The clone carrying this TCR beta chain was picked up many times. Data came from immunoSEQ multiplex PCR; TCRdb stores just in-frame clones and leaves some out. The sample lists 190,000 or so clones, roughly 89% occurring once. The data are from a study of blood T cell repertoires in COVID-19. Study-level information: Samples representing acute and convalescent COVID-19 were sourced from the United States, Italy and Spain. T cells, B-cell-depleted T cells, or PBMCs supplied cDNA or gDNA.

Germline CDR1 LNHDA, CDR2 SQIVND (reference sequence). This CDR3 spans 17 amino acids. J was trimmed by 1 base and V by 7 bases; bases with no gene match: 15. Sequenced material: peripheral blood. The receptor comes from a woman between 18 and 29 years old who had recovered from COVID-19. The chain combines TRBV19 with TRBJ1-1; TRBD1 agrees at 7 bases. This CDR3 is CASTQGTYGQANTEAFF. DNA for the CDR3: TGTGCCAGTACCCAGGGGACCTACGGACAGGCGAACACTGAAGCTTTCTTT. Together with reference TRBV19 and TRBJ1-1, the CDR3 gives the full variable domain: DGGITQSPKYLFRKEGQNVTLSCEQNLNHDAMYWYRQDPGQGLRLIYYSQIVNDFQKGDIAEGYSVSREKKESFPLTVTSAQKNPTAFYLCASTQGTYGQANTEAFFGQGTRLTVV.